This T cell receptor (beta chain) emerged from a study of blood T cell repertoires in COVID-19 (dated by TCRdb to 2020 to 2021). Background on the whole study: Collaborator samples came from the United States, Italy and Spain and covered acute and convalescent phases of COVID-19. The repertoires were released in a freely available public database intended as a resource for research on the immune response to SARS-CoV-2. The dataset comprised deeply sampled blood TCRbeta repertoires from subjects exposed to, actively infected with, or recovered from COVID-19. The samples were drawn from two sources: the first 160 participants of the ongoing ImmuneRACE study, and 1,000 to 1,500 subjects contributed by 6 global collaborators. The material from the prospective study consisted of cDNA or gDNA derived from T cells, B-cell-depleted T cells, or PBMCs. The sample metadata nearly always contained a de-identified subject ID, COVID-19 status, age in years and sex. Where HLA class I and class II types were available, the types were taken from metadata supplied by the sample provider, not from assay-based typing.

From the germline V gene, CDR1 is SGHVS and CDR2 is FNYEAQ. The CDR3 runs 15 residues from the cysteine to the phenylalanine. CDR3 DNA is the only sequence kept; it has 45 bases, read in frame from the first base. Ends trimmed: V by 1 base, J by 2 bases; bases unmatched to a gene: 4. Summary of the overall study and its limitations: The amount of clinical and demographic metadata varied by source and participant and was provided uncurated.

TCRbeta CDR3 regions were amplified from genomic DNA by means of the immunoSEQ Assay, a bias-controlled multiplex PCR. The authors' pipeline ran thus. The number of nucleated cells in each sample was estimated by amplification of reference gene primers within the assay. To quantify the absolute abundance of each unique TCRbeta CDR3 rearrangement, sequence reads were collapsed and filtered. For each sample, productive Simpson clonality was calculated as the square root of Simpson's diversity index across productive rearrangements. TCRdb retrieved this table from immuneACCESS and kept in-frame rearrangements only. Not all clones are present; in checked studies, unresolved V genes account for under half, and no reason is known for the remainder. V, J and clone size are those of that table, while D and trimming were read from the DNA. This sample comprises 150,000 to 200,000 clones, approximately 80% of them detected only once. Roughly 4.9% of the sample belongs to the ten largest clones.

As concerns this clone: Its antigen remains undetermined. It has no much larger one-base neighbor in the sample; base qualities were not kept. Additional DNA sequences in this sample encode the identical CDR3.

Participants in the prospective study were aged roughly 18 to 95 years, lived in 24 United States geographic areas, and enrolled through a virtual design. Cohort assignment in the prospective study relied on participant-reported clinical history from a screening survey and a study questionnaire. A participant counted as exposed if, within 2 weeks of entering the study, that participant had been in contact with someone who had a PCR-confirmed or clinician-diagnosed COVID-19 case. Mobile phlebotomists in the prospective study collected whole blood, serum and a nasopharyngeal or oropharyngeal swab from every participant. Participants in the prospective study had the option to provide additional blood draws and questionnaires over an approximately 2-month period. Prospective study blood samples were shipped either frozen or at room temperature before DNA extraction.

The TCR sequence derives from a man between 65 and 79 years old who had been exposed to COVID-19. The chain joins TRBV7-6 to TRBJ2-7; TRBD2 lines up with 8 middle nucleotides. The sample comprised PBMCs or T cells enriched from blood (not recorded which). In nucleotides, the sequence is TGTGCCAGCAGCTTAGATACTAGCGGTACCTACGAGCAGTACTTC. This gives the protein CASSLDTSGTYEQYF.